Listed here are 8 T cell receptor beta chains from one sample, sequenced in a study of blood T cell repertoires in COVID-19. Only in-frame clones appear in the TCRdb table, and some are missing; sequencing was by immunoSEQ multiplex PCR. The data hold just under 350,000 clones, with about 93% observed a single time. The sequenced material came from peripheral blood. All receptors come from a woman aged 18-35 years who had recovered from COVID-19.

The rearrangement links TRBV2 to TRBJ2-3, with TRBD1 matching 7 bases. V lost 4 bases to trimming and J lost 8 bases; unmatched junction nucleotides: 15. Germline CDR1 is SNHLY and CDR2 is FYNNEI. The CDR3 is 16 residues long. CDR3 coding DNA: TGTGCCAGCAGTGTTTTAGGGGGCCTAGGGAAGGGTACGCAGTATTTT. Its protein is CASSVLGGLGKGTQYF. The complete variable domain, with remaining parts taken from reference TRBV2 and TRBJ2-3, reads EPEVTQTPSHQVTQMGQEVILRCVPISNHLYFYWYRQILGQKVEFLVSFYNNEISEKSEIFDDQFSVERPDGSNFTLKIRSTKLEDSAMYFCASSVLGGLGKGTQYFGPGTRLTVL.

The chain's CDR3 is CASRGRRNYGYTF. The CDR3 DNA follows: TGTGCCAGCAGGGGGAGACGAAACTATGGCTACACCTTC. V gene TRBV6-4 combines with J gene TRBJ1-2, with D uncertain. V lost 6 bases and J lost 2, with 10 bases in between. Germline values: CDR1 MRHNA, CDR2 SNTAGT. CDR3 length equals 13 residues.

The genes are TRBV24-1 and TRBJ1-2, with 7 bases fitting TRBD1. The CDR3 runs 16 residues. The V segment lost 3 bases and the J segment 4 bases; nucleotides outside the gene matches: 10. Per germline, CDR1 KGHDR and CDR2 SFDVKD. CDR3 nucleotide sequence: TGTGCCACCAGTGATCCCGGAGGGGGCCATGTCTATGGCTACACCTTC. Encoded protein: CATSDPGGGHVYGYTF.

The genes are TRBV27 and TRBJ1-6, with D tentatively TRBD1 (5 bases). V lost 4 bases to trimming and J lost 4 bases, with 11 bases between them. The CDR3 totals 15 residues. Germline CDR1 reads MNHEY; CDR2 reads SMNVEV (reference sequence). For the CDR3, the DNA is TGTGCCAGCAGTTCCAGGGAGGTTTATAATTCACCCCTCCACTTT. Its protein is CASSSREVYNSPLHF.

This clone came up once. The chain is built from TRBV27 and TRBJ1-2, with 7 positions matching TRBD1. Trimming took 6 bases from V and 11 from J; bases not matched to a gene: 12. The CDR3 is 13 amino acids. The V gene's germline CDR1 is MNHEY and CDR2 SMNVEV (reference sequence). The CDR3 loop reads CASSYRGSGGYTF. CDR3 DNA: TGTGCCAGCAGCTATAGGGGGTCAGGGGGGTACACCTTC.

This clone occurred once. Likely a read error: the CDR3 ends without its conserved phenylalanine or tryptophan. It is unclear where the CDR3 begins or ends on the DNA, so no DNA is shown, and the CDR3 is as TCRdb lists it. The CDR3 is CASSPSVGGTSFL. This chain connects TRBV14 to TRBJ1-2. The CDR3 region is 13 residues in length, termini included. Germline V lookup: CDR1 SGHDN, CDR2 FVKESK.

The chain links TRBV5-1 to TRBJ1-2; D gene unclear. Looked up from germline, CDR1 is SGHRS and CDR2 is YFSETQ. The CDR3 runs 14 residues. V lost 1 base, J lost 1 base, and 8 bases lay in between. For the CDR3, the DNA is TGCGCCAGCAGCTTGTTTAGCGTTAACTATGGCTACACCTTC. Protein sequence: CASSLFSVNYGYTF.

The chain couples TRBV18 to TRBJ1-1, with D perhaps TRBD1 (6 bases). V was shortened by 5 bases and J by 7 bases, with 11 bases between the two germline ends. CDR1 is KGHSH and CDR2 is LQKENI in the germline V gene. The CDR3 extends over 12 amino acids. The DNA for the CDR3 is TGTGCCAGCTCAAGGACAGATAATGAAGCTTTCTTT. Its translation is CASSRTDNEAFF.